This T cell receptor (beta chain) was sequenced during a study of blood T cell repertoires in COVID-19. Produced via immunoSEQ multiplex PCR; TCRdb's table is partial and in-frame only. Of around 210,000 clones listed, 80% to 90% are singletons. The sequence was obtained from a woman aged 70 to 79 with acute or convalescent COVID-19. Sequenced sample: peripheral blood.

The CDR3 DNA reads as TGTGCCAGTAGTGGACAGGGGAATGGTTACAATGAGCAGTTCTTC. Translated, it gives CASSGQGNGYNEQFF. The genes are TRBV19 and TRBJ2-1, with 9 bases identical to TRBD1. The CDR3 is 15 residues long. Germline loops: CDR1 LNHDA, CDR2 SQIVND (reference sequence). The junction had 6 bases not matched to a gene; V was cut back by 5 bases and J by 4 bases.